This T cell receptor (beta chain) came from a study of cytomegalovirus exposure and HLA in healthy donors. Points from the study as a whole: Later work found that TCR association rates differed between HLA loci; DRB1 had the most and HLA-C the fewest. A later analysis reportedly found fewer N-insertions in an Asian-associated ancestry cluster than the approximately 660-donor mean.

CDR3 length: 12 amino acids. V was shortened by 5 bases and J by 3 bases, with 8 bases between the two germline ends. Germline assignment: CDR1 SGHTA and CDR2 FQGNSA. Of note for this clone: The target antigen is unknown.

While unrecorded immune exposures were likely, the donors were nominally healthy when sampled. Vbeta (60) and Jbeta (13) primers were used in the PCR. Clones were sequenced by immunoSEQ multiplex PCR, and TCRdb holds only the in-frame ones, with some missing. The sample lists about 95,000 clones; around 81% were seen once. Sequencing was done on a sample of PBMCs. The TCR was taken from a woman aged 70-85 years in good health and CMV-seropositive. This rearrangement joins TRBV7-2 to TRBJ2-7; D may be TRBD1 (6 bases). The CDR3 sequence is CASSLQGYEQYF. CDR3 nucleotide sequence: TGTGCCAGCAGCCTACAGGGCTACGAGCAGTACTTC.